What follows are 16 T cell receptor beta chains derived from one specimen sequenced in a study of blood T cells in healthy people across ages. A sample-barcoded 5' primer and a J-beta primer mix were used in a second PCR of roughly 6 to 11 cycles. TCRdb fed the 5' RACE reads into MiXCR, producing one record per CDR3 protein. The table shows about 1.4 million distinct CDR3 sequences, with 55% to 75% occurring only once. The sample taken for sequencing was blood. Receptors were obtained from a man aged 18 to 29 in good health.

CDR3 amino acids: CASSPPAQYEQYF. The DNA for the CDR3 is TGTGCCAGCAGTCCACCGGCCCAATACGAGCAGTACTTC. This chain links TRBV12-3 or TRBV12-4 with TRBJ2-7; D gene uncertain. V was pared by 5 bases and J by 4 bases, with 12 bases between. CDR3 length: 13 amino acids.

The chain has TRBV28 and TRBJ1-5, with 7 bases that match TRBD1. The CDR3 is made up of 11 amino acids. Losses at the gene ends were 10 bases for V and 6 bases for J; bases not matched to a gene: 3. Germline CDR1 and CDR2: MDHEN and SYDVKM. In nucleotides, the CDR3 is TGTGCCACACAGGGGAGTCAGCCCCAGCATTTT. Translated: CATQGSQPQHF. Based on the CDR3 plus reference TRBV28 and TRBJ1-5, the full variable domain is DVKVTQSSRYLVKRTGEKVFLECVQDMDHENMFWYRQDPGLGLRLIYFSYDVKMKEKGDIPEGYSVSREKKERFSLILESASTNQTSMYLCATQGSQPQHFGDGTRLSIL.

The table lists this clonotype with a count of one. The chain carries TRBV7-2 and TRBJ2-7; weak D call: TRBD1 (6 bases). This CDR3 is built from 18 residues. Trimming pared 3 bases from V and 0 bases from J, leaving 21 bases between. In germline, CDR1 is SGHTA, CDR2 FQGNSA. The CDR3 reads CASSFHTGIPHSSYEQYF. CDR3 DNA sequence: TGTGCCAGCAGCTTCCATACAGGGATCCCCCACAGCTCCTACGAGCAGTACTTC.

This chain joins TRBV6-5 and TRBJ1-1; D gene uncertain. There are 15 residues in the CDR3. Trimming took 10 bases from V and 0 from J, leaving 18 bases between them. Looked up from germline, CDR1 is MNHEY and CDR2 is SVGAGI. The CDR3: CATQRAIEMNTEAFF. As DNA, the CDR3 is TGTGCCACTCAGAGGGCTATTGAAATGAACACTGAAGCTTTCTTT.

At least ten counts were recorded for this clonotype. The chain couples TRBV6-6 to TRBJ1-1; TRBD1 aligns across 8 bases. Germline loops: CDR1 MNHNY, CDR2 SVGAGI (reference sequence). The CDR3 contains 11 residues. The CDR3 is CASGGGTEAFF. CDR3 coding DNA: TGTGCTTCAGGGGGCGGCACTGAAGCTTTCTTT.

The gene calls are TRBV4-1 and TRBJ2-1; possible D gene TRBD2, 6 bases. V was shortened by 2 bases and J by 6 bases, with 17 bases between the two germline ends. CDR3 size: 16 residues. The germline V gene has CDR1 MGHRA and CDR2 YSYEKL. The CDR3 region is CASSQPTSRASNEQFF. For the CDR3, the DNA is TGCGCCAGCAGCCAACCGACTAGTAGGGCGTCCAATGAGCAGTTCTTC.

This chain connects TRBV14 to TRBJ1-4; D may be TRBD1 (5 bases). Per germline, CDR1 SGHDN and CDR2 FVKESK. CDR3 length: 15 residues. V lost 5 bases, J lost 8 bases, and 18 bases lay in between. The CDR3: CASSSRAGLEEKLFF. Written as DNA, the CDR3 is TGTGCCAGCAGCTCAAGGGCGGGGCTTGAAGAAAAACTGTTTTTT.

The chain is built from TRBV3-1 and TRBJ2-5, with D possibly called TRBD1 or TRBD2 (7 bases each). The CDR3 extends over 21 amino acids. V shed 1 base and J shed 2 bases, with 29 bases lying between them. The germline V gene has CDR1 LGHDT and CDR2 YNNKEL (reference sequence). The CDR3 sequence is CASSQGLWDSLRPSGQETQYF. DNA of the CDR3: TGTGCCAGCAGCCAAGGGCTTTGGGACAGTCTTCGGCCTAGCGGACAAGAGACCCAGTACTTC.

As DNA, the CDR3 is TGTGCCAGCAGCTTAGTCGGACAGGGGTATGGCTACACCTTC. Translated, it gives CASSLVGQGYGYTF. V is TRBV13 and J is TRBJ1-2; 9 positions agree with TRBD1. CDR1 is PRHDT and CDR2 is FYEKMQ in the germline V gene (reference sequence). This CDR3 region has 14 residues. V lost 1 base to trimming and J lost 5 bases; unmatched junction nucleotides: 2.

This chain links TRBV7-9 with TRBJ1-6; TRBD1 might be the D (5 bases). Trimming left V 2 bases short and J 7 bases short, with 9 bases between. Germline values: CDR1 SEHNR, CDR2 FQNEAQ (reference sequence). The CDR3 consists of 14 residues. CDR3 sequence: CASSLNGGNSPLHF. The CDR3 DNA reads TGTGCCAGCAGCTTAAACGGGGGGAATTCACCCCTCCACTTT.

This sequence joins TRBV9 and TRBJ2-3; tentatively, D is TRBD1 (6 bases). CDR3 length: 15 residues. The V gene's germline CDR1 is SGDLS and CDR2 YYNGEE. The V end lost 3 bases, the J end lost 3 bases, and 14 bases lay between the germline ends. CDR3 loop: CASSGGQSGTDTQYF. Here the CDR3 DNA reads TGTGCCAGCAGCGGAGGACAGTCTGGGACAGATACGCAGTATTTT.

J is TRBJ2-7 and V is TRBV12-3 or TRBV12-4, with TRBD1 matching 7 bases. CDR3 size: 14 residues. The J segment lost 10 bases and the V segment lost 5 bases, leaving 14 bases of the junction unmatched. The CDR3 reads CASSVTGTVEVQYF. The CDR3 DNA reads TGTGCCAGCAGTGTAACCGGGACAGTAGAGGTTCAGTACTTC.

A few counts support this clonotype. The gene calls are TRBV4-3 and TRBJ2-3; D not resolved. Between the trimmed V and J ends, which lost 0 bases and 3 bases, there was a span of 10 bases. Germline values: CDR1 LGHNA, CDR2 YSLEER. The CDR3 extends over 15 amino acids. The CDR3 DNA sequence: TGCGCCAGCAGCCAAGAGTTGGGAAGGACAGATACGCAGTATTTT. This encodes CASSQELGRTDTQYF.

The rearrangement joins TRBV12-3 or TRBV12-4 to TRBJ1-4, with D maybe TRBD1 (5 bases). This CDR3 is built from 15 residues. V was trimmed by 6 bases and J by 7 bases, leaving 18 bases between them. CDR3 amino acids: CASRRARGGGEKLFF. The CDR3 nucleotides read TGTGCCAGCAGACGGGCTAGGGGAGGAGGTGAAAAACTGTTTTTT.

There are a few counts of this clonotype. The chain is built from TRBV27 and TRBJ1-2; 7 positions agree with TRBD1. The CDR3 is made up of 14 amino acids. After removal of 6 bases from V and 4 bases from J, the junction contained 8 bases not matched to a gene. In germline, CDR1 is MNHEY, CDR2 SMNVEV (reference sequence). CDR3 sequence: CASSLTGNTYGYTF. The CDR3 DNA is TGTGCCAGCAGCCTGACAGGGAACACCTATGGCTACACCTTC.

This clonotype has a count of ten or more. The chain uses TRBV29-1 and TRBJ2-7, with TRBD1 as a possible D gene (6 bases). The V and J ends lost 7 bases and 2 bases respectively, with 12 bases between them. The CDR3 contains 12 residues. Looked up from germline, CDR1 is SQVTM and CDR2 is ANQGSEA. CDR3 amino acids: CSARDITYEQYF. The CDR3 DNA reads TGCAGCGCACGGGACATAACCTACGAGCAGTACTTC.